This is a list of T cell receptor beta chains from one sample in a study of OX40 agonist ivuxolimab in advanced cancers. Sequenced by immunoSEQ multiplex PCR; TCRdb stores in-frame clones only, minus some. The profile shows around 69,000 clones, 80% to 90% of them singletons. The material was CD4+ or CD8+ T cells sorted from blood, obtained in a trial of the OX40 agonist ivuxolimab. These TCRs come from an adult with an advanced solid tumor such as melanoma, head and neck, liver or kidney cancer. Both conserved end residues are part of each CDR3. The D gene is left open where the match is weak. Rows give clone size only sometimes, using once, few, many, or a class for an expanded clone.

clone_size: -
d_call: TRBD2
v_call: TRBV19
j_call: TRBJ2-7
cdr3_aa: CASSPLAGNYEQYF
cdr3_nt: TGTGCCAGTAGTCCCCTAGCGGGGAACTACGAGCAGTACTTC

clone_size: -
d_call: -
v_call: TRBV29-1
j_call: TRBJ2-7
cdr3_aa: CSVEHIGYEQYF
cdr3_nt: TGCAGCGTGGAACACATTGGTTACGAGCAGTACTTC

clone_size: -
d_call: TRBD1
v_call: TRBV11-3
j_call: TRBJ2-3
cdr3_aa: CASSQGTGIGDTQYF
cdr3_nt: TGTGCCAGCAGCCAAGGGACAGGGATAGGAGATACGCAGTATTTT

clone_size: once
d_call: -
v_call: TRBV19
j_call: TRBJ1-5
cdr3_aa: CASSIVPGRSGQPQHF
cdr3_nt: TGTGCCAGTAGTATAGTTCCAGGCCGCTCAGGACAGCCCCAGCATTTT

clone_size: -
d_call: TRBD1
v_call: TRBV11-2
j_call: TRBJ2-7
cdr3_aa: CASSSGEGGTGSYEQYF
cdr3_nt: TGTGCCAGCAGCAGTGGGGAGGGTGGGACAGGGTCCTACGAGCAGTACTTC

clone_size: -
d_call: TRBD2
v_call: TRBV5-6
j_call: TRBJ2-3
cdr3_aa: CASSLRLAAMGNTQYF
cdr3_nt: TGTGCCAGCAGCCTGAGACTAGCGGCAATGGGGAATACGCAGTATTTT

clone_size: -
d_call: TRBD2
v_call: TRBV4-1
j_call: TRBJ2-7
cdr3_aa: CASSQGWAGVSSYEQYF
cdr3_nt: TGCGCCAGCAGCCAGGGCTGGGCGGGAGTTTCCTCCTACGAGCAGTACTTC

clone_size: -
d_call: TRBD2
v_call: TRBV2
j_call: TRBJ2-3
cdr3_aa: CASSVSGRDTQYF
cdr3_nt: TGTGCCAGCAGTGTCTCCGGGAGGGATACGCAGTATTTT

clone_size: -
d_call: TRBD1
v_call: TRBV19
j_call: TRBJ1-5
cdr3_aa: CASSLRDRANQPQHF
cdr3_nt: TGTGCCAGTAGCTTACGAGACAGGGCCAATCAGCCCCAGCATTTT

clone_size: -
d_call: -
v_call: TRBV7-6
j_call: TRBJ2-2
cdr3_aa: CASTIGTFNTGELFF
cdr3_nt: TGTGCCAGCACCATAGGGACGTTCAACACCGGGGAGCTGTTTTTT

clone_size: -
d_call: TRBD1
v_call: TRBV19
j_call: TRBJ2-3
cdr3_aa: CASSIQYRGDTQYF
cdr3_nt: TGTGCCAGTAGTATTCAATACAGGGGGGATACGCAGTATTTT

clone_size: -
d_call: -
v_call: TRBV19
j_call: TRBJ2-7
cdr3_aa: CASRAGSYEQYF
cdr3_nt: TGTGCCAGTAGGGCCGGCTCCTACGAGCAGTACTTC

clone_size: -
d_call: -
v_call: TRBV7-2
j_call: TRBJ1-1
cdr3_aa: CASSNGLASTEAFF
cdr3_nt: TGTGCCAGCAGTAACGGGTTGGCGAGTACTGAAGCTTTCTTT

clone_size: once
d_call: -
v_call: TRBV28
j_call: TRBJ2-7
cdr3_aa: CASGAGTFYYEQYF
cdr3_nt: TGTGCCAGCGGGGCGGGGACATTCTACTACGAGCAGTACTTC

clone_size: -
d_call: -
v_call: TRBV28
j_call: TRBJ2-5
cdr3_aa: CASSQGGVSRETQYF
cdr3_nt: TGTGCCAGCAGCCAAGGTGGGGTTAGTAGGGAGACCCAGTACTTC

clone_size: -
d_call: TRBD2
v_call: TRBV5-4
j_call: TRBJ2-1
cdr3_aa: CASSTTSGRAEQFF
cdr3_nt: TGTGCCAGCAGTACGACTAGCGGGAGGGCAGAGCAGTTCTTC

clone_size: once
d_call: TRBD1
v_call: TRBV7-9
j_call: TRBJ2-3
cdr3_aa: CASSPRTGDTQYF
cdr3_nt: TGTGCCAGCAGCCCGCGGACAGGAGATACGCAGTATTTT

clone_size: -
d_call: -
v_call: TRBV6-1
j_call: TRBJ1-1
cdr3_aa: CASSVSSGVEAFF
cdr3_nt: TGTGCCAGCAGTGTAAGTTCGGGGGTTGAAGCTTTCTTT

clone_size: -
d_call: -
v_call: TRBV5-1
j_call: TRBJ2-3
cdr3_aa: CASSLGRSDTQYF
cdr3_nt: TGCGCCAGCAGCTTAGGGAGGTCAGATACGCAGTATTTT

clone_size: -
d_call: -
v_call: TRBV5-1
j_call: TRBJ2-1
cdr3_aa: CASSLMGDRSNEQFF
cdr3_nt: TGCGCCAGCAGCTTGATGGGAGACAGATCCAATGAGCAGTTCTTC

clone_size: -
d_call: TRBD2
v_call: TRBV7-2
j_call: TRBJ2-7
cdr3_aa: CASSSGTSQAYEQYF
cdr3_nt: TGTGCCAGCAGTTCCGGGACTAGTCAGGCCTACGAGCAGTACTTC

clone_size: -
d_call: -
v_call: TRBV6-1
j_call: TRBJ1-2
cdr3_aa: CASSVDPRGDGYTF
cdr3_nt: TGTGCCAGCAGTGTGGACCCACGGGGAGATGGCTACACCTTC

clone_size: -
d_call: -
v_call: TRBV7-9
j_call: TRBJ1-5
cdr3_aa: CASMKGGNQPQHF
cdr3_nt: TGTGCCAGCATGAAGGGGGGCAATCAGCCCCAGCATTTT

clone_size: -
d_call: -
v_call: TRBV28
j_call: TRBJ1-5
cdr3_aa: CASSWGNQPQHF
cdr3_nt: TGTGCCAGCAGTTGGGGGAATCAGCCCCAGCATTTT

clone_size: -
d_call: -
v_call: TRBV12-5
j_call: TRBJ2-7
cdr3_aa: CASGLTGYEQYF
cdr3_nt: TGTGCTAGTGGTTTGACAGGTTACGAGCAGTACTTC

clone_size: -
d_call: TRBD1
v_call: TRBV11-3
j_call: TRBJ2-7
cdr3_aa: CASSSQGSEQYF
cdr3_nt: TGTGCCAGCAGCTCACAGGGGAGCGAGCAGTACTTC

clone_size: -
d_call: -
v_call: TRBV7-2
j_call: TRBJ2-3
cdr3_aa: CASSPSGDTQYF
cdr3_nt: TGTGCCAGCAGCCCTTCCGGAGATACGCAGTATTTT

clone_size: -
d_call: -
v_call: TRBV6-6
j_call: TRBJ1-1
cdr3_aa: CASSSLSSTEAFF
cdr3_nt: TGTGCCAGCAGTTCTCTAAGTAGCACTGAAGCTTTCTTT

clone_size: -
d_call: TRBD2
v_call: TRBV2
j_call: TRBJ2-3
cdr3_aa: CASSATGTSGLTDTQYF
cdr3_nt: TGTGCCAGCAGTGCCACCGGGACTAGCGGGCTCACAGATACGCAGTATTTT

clone_size: -
d_call: TRBD1
v_call: TRBV28
j_call: TRBJ2-3
cdr3_aa: CASSLWTGGTDTQYF
cdr3_nt: TGTGCCAGCAGTTTATGGACAGGGGGGACAGATACGCAGTATTTT

clone_size: -
d_call: TRBD1
v_call: TRBV5-4
j_call: TRBJ1-3
cdr3_aa: CASSRDSKGSGNTIYF
cdr3_nt: TGTGCCAGCAGCCGGGACAGCAAAGGGTCTGGAAACACCATATATTTT

clone_size: -
d_call: -
v_call: TRBV5-6
j_call: TRBJ2-7
cdr3_aa: CASSLAAGTYEQYF
cdr3_nt: TGTGCCAGCAGCTTGGCCGCCGGAACCTACGAGCAGTACTTC

clone_size: -
d_call: TRBD1
v_call: TRBV11-2
j_call: TRBJ1-1
cdr3_aa: CASSPRDRENEAFF
cdr3_nt: TGTGCCAGCAGCCCGCGGGACAGAGAAAATGAAGCTTTCTTT

clone_size: -
d_call: -
v_call: TRBV7-9
j_call: TRBJ1-1
cdr3_aa: CASKRNTEAFF
cdr3_nt: TGTGCCAGCAAGAGGAACACTGAAGCTTTCTTT

clone_size: -
d_call: TRBD1
v_call: TRBV9
j_call: TRBJ2-2
cdr3_aa: CASSVAGQTNTGELFF
cdr3_nt: TGTGCCAGCAGCGTAGCGGGACAGACGAACACCGGGGAGCTGTTTTTT

clone_size: -
d_call: TRBD1
v_call: TRBV28
j_call: TRBJ2-5
cdr3_aa: CASSLLGTGAETQYF
cdr3_nt: TGTGCCAGCAGTTTATTGGGAACAGGGGCGGAGACCCAGTACTTC

clone_size: -
d_call: -
v_call: TRBV5-1
j_call: TRBJ2-2
cdr3_aa: CASSPLGTGELFF
cdr3_nt: TGCGCCAGCAGCCCACTGGGGACCGGGGAGCTGTTTTTT

clone_size: -
d_call: -
v_call: TRBV28
j_call: TRBJ1-1
cdr3_aa: CATKQGGHPEAFF
cdr3_nt: TGTGCCACTAAACAGGGCGGGCATCCAGAAGCTTTCTTT

clone_size: -
d_call: -
v_call: TRBV7-9
j_call: TRBJ2-1
cdr3_aa: CASSFPGRLKNEQFF
cdr3_nt: TGTGCCAGCAGCTTCCCGGGGCGGCTCAAGAATGAGCAGTTCTTC

clone_size: -
d_call: TRBD2
v_call: TRBV5-1
j_call: TRBJ2-2
cdr3_aa: CATAGGVTNTGELFF
cdr3_nt: TGCGCCACAGCGGGGGGAGTGACTAACACCGGGGAGCTGTTTTTT